This note documents a single T cell receptor beta chain sequence. V lost 3 bases, J lost 5 bases, and 8 bases stayed unmatched. This CDR3 is built from 14 residues. The germline CDR1 and CDR2 sequences are GTSNPN and SVGIG (reference sequence). This entry comes from a study of shared clonotypes between healthy human individuals. Assay runs were performed at deep level. Unsorted PBMC DNA underwent sequencing on ten immunoSEQ deep assay plates. TCRdb keeps only in-frame clones here, not all; method: immunoSEQ multiplex PCR. The sample holds about 510,000 clones, roughly 79% seen once. The receptor comes from a middle-aged woman in good health. Some clones in this sample may be carry-over from other donors' samples. The source material was PBMCs. The chain joins TRBV30 to TRBJ2-5; 8 positions agree with TRBD2. The CDR3 coding sequence is TGTGCCTGGAGCTCTCCGGGACTAGAGGAGACCCAGTACTTC. Translation: CAWSSPGLEETQYF.